The text below deals with one TCR beta chain. The data stem from a study of shared clonotypes between healthy human individuals. The assay used deep level. Unsorted PBMC DNA was sequenced on ten immunoSEQ deep assay plates. Measured with immunoSEQ multiplex PCR; TCRdb has only the in-frame clones, and not every one. The sample shows around 510,000 clones, about 80% of them seen only once. What was sequenced was PBMCs. This TCR came from a woman aged 40 to 55 in good health. Some clones in this sample may be carry-over from other donors' samples.

The CDR3 is CASLSEGDIGEQYF. The CDR3 nucleotides are TGTGCCAGCTTATCAGAGGGGGACATCGGCGAGCAGTACTTC. The chain uses TRBV28 and TRBJ2-7; a possible D gene is TRBD1 (6 bases). CDR1 MDHEN and CDR2 SYDVKM come from the germline V gene. Trimming cost V 8 bases and J 6 bases, with 20 bases left between them. This CDR3 contains 14 residues.